This T cell receptor (beta chain) was observed in a study of vaccination and CD4 T cells after COVID-19. Study-wide results and limits: SARS-CoV-2-reactive clonotypes rose nonsignificantly, with the median going from around 20 to 38.

Documented treatment: approximately 10-day PBMC culture with coronavirus spike peptide pools or control peptides (ViraFEST assay). Every well contained around 2 million PBMCs, which were grown with around 9.8 IU/ml IL-2 and 10 ug/ml peptide pools. Sequencing of DNA taken from cultured CD4+ T cells relied on the Oncomine TCR Beta short-read assay. TCRdb analysed the PCR reads with MiXCR anew, one entry per CDR3 protein. The data show more than 12,000 distinct CDR3 sequences, around 69% seen once. This clonotype has more than one count but fewer than ten. Its specificity is not known. The source is a human donor who had recovered from COVID-19. Sample: CD4+ T cells from blood, cultured in vitro.

The CDR3 spells CSARDRRRSSNQPQHF. CDR3 nucleotide sequence: TGCAGTGCTAGAGATCGCCGGAGATCTAGCAATCAGCCCCAGCATTTT. The chain carries TRBV20-1 and TRBJ1-5; D ambiguous. Germline assignment: CDR1 DFQATT and CDR2 SNEGSKA (reference sequence). The CDR3 is made up of 16 amino acids. V was pared by 0 bases and J by 0 bases, with 12 bases between.